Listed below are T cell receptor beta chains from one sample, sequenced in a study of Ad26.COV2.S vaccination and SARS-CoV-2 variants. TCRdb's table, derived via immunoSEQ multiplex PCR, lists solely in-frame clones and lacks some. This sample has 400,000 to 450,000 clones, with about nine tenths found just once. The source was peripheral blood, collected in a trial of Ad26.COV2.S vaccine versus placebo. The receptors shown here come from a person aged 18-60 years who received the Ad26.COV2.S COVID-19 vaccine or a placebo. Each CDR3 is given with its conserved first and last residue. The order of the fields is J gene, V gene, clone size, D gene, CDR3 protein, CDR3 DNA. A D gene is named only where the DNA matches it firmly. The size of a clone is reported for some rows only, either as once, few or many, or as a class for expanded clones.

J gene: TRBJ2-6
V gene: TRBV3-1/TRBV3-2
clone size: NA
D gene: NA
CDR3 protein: CASSEYGTPSGANVLTF
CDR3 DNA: TGTGCCAGCAGCGAGTACGGGACACCATCTGGGGCCAACGTCCTGACTTTC

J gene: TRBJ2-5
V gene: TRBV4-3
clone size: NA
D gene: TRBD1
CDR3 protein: CASSQDVGTGGVTKETQYF
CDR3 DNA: TGCGCCAGCAGCCAAGACGTCGGGACAGGGGGAGTTACCAAAGAGACCCAGTACTTC

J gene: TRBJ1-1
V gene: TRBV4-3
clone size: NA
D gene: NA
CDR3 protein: CASSQWYLRDPEAFF
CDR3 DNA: TGCGCCAGCAGCCAATGGTACCTCCGGGACCCTGAAGCTTTCTTT

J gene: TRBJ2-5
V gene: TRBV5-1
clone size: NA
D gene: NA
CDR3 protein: CASSLNGQTQETQYF
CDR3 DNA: TGCGCCAGCAGCTTAAACGGACAGACTCAAGAGACCCAGTACTTC

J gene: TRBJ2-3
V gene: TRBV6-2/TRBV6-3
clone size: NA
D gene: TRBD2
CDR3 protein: CASSGGGAGGDTQYF
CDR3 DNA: TGTGCCAGCAGTGGCGGGGGGGCCGGGGGAGATACGCAGTATTTT

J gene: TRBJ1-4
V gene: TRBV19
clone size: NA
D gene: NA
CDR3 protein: CASSPDPREKLFF
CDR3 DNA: TGTGCCAGTAGTCCTGATCCAAGGGAAAAACTGTTTTTT

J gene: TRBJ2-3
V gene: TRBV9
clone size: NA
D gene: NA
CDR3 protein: CASSPRGLYTQYF
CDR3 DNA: TGTGCCAGCAGCCCCCGGGGGCTTTATACGCAGTATTTT

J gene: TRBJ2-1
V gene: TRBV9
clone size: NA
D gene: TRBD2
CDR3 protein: CASSVAQYGGGAYNEQFF
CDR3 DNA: TGTGCCAGCAGCGTAGCCCAATATGGCGGGGGGGCCTACAATGAGCAGTTCTTC

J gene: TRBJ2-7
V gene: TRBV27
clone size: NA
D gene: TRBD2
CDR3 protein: CASSFGTSSYEQYF
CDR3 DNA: TGTGCCAGCAGTTTTGGGACTAGCTCCTACGAGCAGTACTTC

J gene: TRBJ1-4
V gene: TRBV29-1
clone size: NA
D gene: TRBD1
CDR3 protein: CSVEDPWTGHEKLFF
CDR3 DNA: TGCAGCGTTGAAGATCCCTGGACAGGGCATGAAAAACTGTTTTTT

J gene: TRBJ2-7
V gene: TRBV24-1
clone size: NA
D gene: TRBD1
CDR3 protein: CATSDSGGPSYEQYF
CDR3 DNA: TGTGCCACCAGTGACTCAGGGGGCCCCTCCTACGAGCAGTACTTC

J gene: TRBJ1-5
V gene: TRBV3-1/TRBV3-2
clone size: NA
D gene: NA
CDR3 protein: CASSRGHGDQPQHF
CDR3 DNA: TGTGCCAGCAGCCGGGGGCACGGGGATCAGCCCCAGCATTTT

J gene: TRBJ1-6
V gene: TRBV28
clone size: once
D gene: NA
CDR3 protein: CASSFRGNSPLHF
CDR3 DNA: TGTGCCAGCAGTTTCAGGGGAAATTCACCCCTCCACTTT

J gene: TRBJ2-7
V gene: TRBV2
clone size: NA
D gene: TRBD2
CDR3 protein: CASSSGGGPYEEQYF
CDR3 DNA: TGTGCCAGCAGTTCCGGGGGGGGCCCATACGAAGAGCAGTACTTC

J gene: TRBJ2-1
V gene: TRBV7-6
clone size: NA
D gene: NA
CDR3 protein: CASSSTSEQFF
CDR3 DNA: TGTGCCAGCAGCTCGACTAGTGAGCAGTTCTTC

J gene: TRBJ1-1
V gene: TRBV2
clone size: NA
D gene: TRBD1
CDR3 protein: CASRATGGLVTEAFF
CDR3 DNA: TGTGCCAGCAGAGCTACAGGGGGCTTGGTCACTGAAGCTTTCTTT

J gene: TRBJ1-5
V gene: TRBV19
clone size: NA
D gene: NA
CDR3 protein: CASSQNRALNQPQHF
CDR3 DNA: TGTGCCAGTAGCCAAAACCGGGCCCTCAATCAGCCCCAGCATTTT

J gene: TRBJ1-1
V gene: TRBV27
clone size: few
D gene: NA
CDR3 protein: CASSLVGNTEAFF
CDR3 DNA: TGTGCCAGCAGTTTAGTCGGGAACACTGAAGCTTTCTTT

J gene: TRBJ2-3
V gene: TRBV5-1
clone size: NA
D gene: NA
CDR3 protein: CASSLGFTSLTDTQYF
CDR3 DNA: TGCGCCAGCAGCTTGGGTTTTACAAGTCTCACAGATACGCAGTATTTT

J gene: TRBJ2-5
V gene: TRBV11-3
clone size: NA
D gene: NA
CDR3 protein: CASSQSGTTSGETQYF
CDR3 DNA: TGTGCCAGCAGCCAATCGGGGACCACGTCCGGGGAGACCCAGTACTTC

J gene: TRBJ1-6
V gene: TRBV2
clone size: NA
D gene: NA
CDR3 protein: CASSEDISYNSPLHF
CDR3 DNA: TGTGCCAGCAGTGAAGACATCTCCTATAATTCACCCCTCCACTTT

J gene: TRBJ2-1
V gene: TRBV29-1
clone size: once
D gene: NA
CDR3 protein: CSSLVGSSYNEQFF
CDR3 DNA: TGCAGCTCCCTCGTCGGGAGCTCCTACAATGAGCAGTTCTTC

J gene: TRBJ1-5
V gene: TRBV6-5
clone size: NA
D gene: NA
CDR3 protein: CASSFMGSNQPQHF
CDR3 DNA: TGTGCCAGCAGTTTTATGGGCAGCAATCAGCCCCAGCATTTT

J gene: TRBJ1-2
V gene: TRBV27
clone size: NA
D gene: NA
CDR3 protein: CASSLSRVHGYTF
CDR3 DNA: TGTGCCAGCAGTTTGAGCAGGGTTCATGGCTACACCTTC

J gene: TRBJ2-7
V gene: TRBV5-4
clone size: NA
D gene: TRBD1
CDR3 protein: CASSPTGARYEQYF
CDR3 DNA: TGTGCCAGCAGCCCGACAGGGGCCCGTTACGAGCAGTACTTC

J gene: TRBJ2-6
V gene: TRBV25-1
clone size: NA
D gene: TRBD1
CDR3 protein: CASSPGQGRAGANVLTF
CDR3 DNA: TGTGCCAGCAGCCCTGGACAGGGAAGGGCAGGGGCCAACGTCCTGACTTTC

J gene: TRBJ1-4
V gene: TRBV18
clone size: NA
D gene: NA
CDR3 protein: CASSPLNEKLFF
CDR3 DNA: TGTGCCAGCTCACCTCTTAATGAAAAACTGTTTTTT

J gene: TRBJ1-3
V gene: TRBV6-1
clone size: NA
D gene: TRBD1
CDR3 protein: CASSDDRGGNTIYF
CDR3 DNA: TGTGCCAGCAGTGACGACAGGGGGGGAAACACCATATATTTT

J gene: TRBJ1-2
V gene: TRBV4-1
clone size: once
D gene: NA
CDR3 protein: CASSQDGGAPSYGYTF
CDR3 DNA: TGCGCCAGCAGCCAAGATGGTGGGGCTCCAAGCTATGGCTACACCTTC

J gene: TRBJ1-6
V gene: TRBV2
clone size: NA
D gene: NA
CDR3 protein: CASMLRPIFYNSPLHF
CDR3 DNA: TGTGCCAGCATGTTGAGGCCTATCTTCTATAATTCACCCCTCCACTTT

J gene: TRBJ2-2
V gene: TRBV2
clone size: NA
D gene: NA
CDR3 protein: CASSGGGGQNTGELFF
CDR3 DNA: TGTGCCAGCAGTGGTGGTGGGGGACAGAACACCGGGGAGCTGTTTTTT

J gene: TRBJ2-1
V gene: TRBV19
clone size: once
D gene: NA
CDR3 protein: CASTLSQLTGSYNEQFF
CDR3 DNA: TGTGCCAGTACCTTGTCCCAATTAACGGGATCCTACAATGAGCAGTTCTTC

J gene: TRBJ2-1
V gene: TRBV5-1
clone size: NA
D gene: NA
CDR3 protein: CASSLDRAYNEQFF
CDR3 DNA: TGCGCCAGCAGCTTGGACAGAGCCTACAATGAGCAGTTCTTC

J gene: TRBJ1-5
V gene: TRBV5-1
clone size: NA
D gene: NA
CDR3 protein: CASSLTGFSNQPQHF
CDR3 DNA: TGCGCCAGCAGCTTGACAGGATTTAGCAATCAGCCCCAGCATTTT

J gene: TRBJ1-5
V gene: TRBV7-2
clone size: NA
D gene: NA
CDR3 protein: CASSLKAAGNQPQHF
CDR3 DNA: TGTGCCAGCAGCTTAAAAGCCGCCGGCAATCAGCCCCAGCATTTT

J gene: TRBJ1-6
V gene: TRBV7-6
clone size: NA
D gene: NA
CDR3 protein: CASSLEGGSQSPLHF
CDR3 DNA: TGTGCCAGCAGCTTAGAGGGAGGCTCACAATCACCCCTCCACTTT

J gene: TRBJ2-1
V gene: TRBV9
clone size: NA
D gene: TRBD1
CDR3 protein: CASSVVGQTQNEQFF
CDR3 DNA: TGTGCCAGCAGCGTAGTGGGACAGACCCAGAATGAGCAGTTCTTC

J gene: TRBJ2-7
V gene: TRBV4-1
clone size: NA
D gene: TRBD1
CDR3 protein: CASSQGTGPYEQYF
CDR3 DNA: TGCGCCAGCAGCCAGGGGACAGGGCCCTACGAGCAGTACTTC

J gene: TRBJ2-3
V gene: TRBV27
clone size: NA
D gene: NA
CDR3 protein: CASSVGSDTQYF
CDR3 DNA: TGTGCCAGCAGTGTAGGATCAGATACGCAGTATTTT

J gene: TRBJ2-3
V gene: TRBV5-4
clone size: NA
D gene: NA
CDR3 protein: CASSPEPTDTQYF
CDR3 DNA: TGTGCCAGCAGCCCAGAACCCACAGATACGCAGTATTTT

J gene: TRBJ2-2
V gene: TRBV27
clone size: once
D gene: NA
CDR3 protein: CASSLHRNTGELFF
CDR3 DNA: TGTGCCAGCAGTTTGCACCGGAACACCGGGGAGCTGTTTTTT

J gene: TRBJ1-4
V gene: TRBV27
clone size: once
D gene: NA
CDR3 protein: CASSYQGLNEKLFF
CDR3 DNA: TGTGCCAGCAGTTATCAGGGCCTCAATGAAAAACTGTTTTTT

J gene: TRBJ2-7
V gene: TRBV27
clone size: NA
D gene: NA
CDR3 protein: CASSPGSYEQYF
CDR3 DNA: TGTGCCAGCTCCCCAGGCTCCTACGAGCAGTACTTC

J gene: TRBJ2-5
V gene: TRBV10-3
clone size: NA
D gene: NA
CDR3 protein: CATRWTEQETQYF
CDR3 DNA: TGTGCCACCCGGTGGACAGAGCAAGAGACCCAGTACTTC

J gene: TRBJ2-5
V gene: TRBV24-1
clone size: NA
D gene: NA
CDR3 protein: CATSDLHREWVETQYF
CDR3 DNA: TGTGCCACCAGTGATTTGCATAGGGAGTGGGTAGAGACCCAGTACTTC

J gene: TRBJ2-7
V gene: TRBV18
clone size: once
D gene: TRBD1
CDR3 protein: CASSPNVQGYEQYF
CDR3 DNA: TGTGCCAGCTCACCTAACGTACAGGGGTACGAGCAGTACTTC

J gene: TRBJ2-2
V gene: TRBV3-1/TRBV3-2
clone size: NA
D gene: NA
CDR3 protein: CASSHPRRGYPELFF
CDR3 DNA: TGTGCCAGCAGCCACCCCCGACGGGGGTACCCGGAGCTGTTTTTT

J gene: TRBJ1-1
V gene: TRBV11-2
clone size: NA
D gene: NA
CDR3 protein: CASSPRFEQGTEAFF
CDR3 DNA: TGTGCCAGCAGCCCCCGCTTCGAGCAAGGGACTGAAGCTTTCTTT

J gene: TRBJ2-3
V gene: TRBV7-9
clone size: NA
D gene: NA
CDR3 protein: CASSLTQTGEGTDTQYF
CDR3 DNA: TGTGCCAGCAGCTTAACTCAGACAGGAGAGGGCACAGATACGCAGTATTTT

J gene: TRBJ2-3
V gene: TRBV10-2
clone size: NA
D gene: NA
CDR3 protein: CASRRGEISTDTQYF
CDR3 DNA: TGCGCCAGCAGAAGGGGGGAGATTAGCACAGATACGCAGTATTTT

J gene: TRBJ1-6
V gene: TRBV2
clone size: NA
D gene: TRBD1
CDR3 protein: CASRQGASNSPLHF
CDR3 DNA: TGTGCCAGCAGACAGGGGGCTAGTAATTCACCCCTCCACTTT

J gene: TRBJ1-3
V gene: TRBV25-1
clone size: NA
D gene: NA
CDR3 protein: CASSEPHGGSGNTIYF
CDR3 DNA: TGTGCCAGCAGTGAACCGCACGGGGGCTCTGGAAACACCATATATTTT

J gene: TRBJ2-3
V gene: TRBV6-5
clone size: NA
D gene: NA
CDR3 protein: CASSYKATQYF
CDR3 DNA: TGTGCCAGCAGTTACAAAGCTACGCAGTATTTT

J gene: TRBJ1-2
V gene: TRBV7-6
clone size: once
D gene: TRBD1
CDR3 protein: CASSLTGEGYTF
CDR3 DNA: TGTGCCAGCAGCTTGACAGGGGAAGGCTACACCTTC